The next 7 T cell receptor beta chains were all read from a single sample in a study of T cell responses to AZD1222 COVID-19 vaccine. Data came from immunoSEQ multiplex PCR; TCRdb stores just in-frame clones and leaves some out. The sample lists about 210,000 clones, less than 95% occurring once. The sequenced sample was peripheral blood, obtained 28 days after the second dose of the MenACWY control vaccine. These receptors all stem from an adult who received the MenACWY meningococcal vaccine as a control.

This clone appeared once. V and J are TRBV6-5 and TRBJ1-2, with D uncertain. V was pared by 10 bases and J by 7 bases, with 19 bases between. This CDR3 region has 13 residues. Germline-derived CDR1 and CDR2 are MNHEY and SVGAGI. DNA for the CDR3: TGTGCCACCCACCGGGTCACCACTTCTGGCTACACCTTC. It translates to CATHRVTTSGYTF.

The genes are TRBV2 and TRBJ2-7, with D possibly being TRBD1 (5 bases). CDR3 length equals 12 residues. V was clipped by 4 bases and J by 3 bases, with 7 bases between them. The germline CDR1 and CDR2 sequences are SNHLY and FYNNEI. CDR3 nucleotides: TGTGCCAGCAGTGGGACAAGCTACGAGCAGTACTTC. It codes for CASSGTSYEQYF.

The CDR3 loop is CASSLPGQGNTEAFF. DNA for the CDR3: TGCGCCAGCAGCTTACCGGGACAGGGGAACACTGAAGCTTTCTTT. The chain links TRBV5-1 to TRBJ1-1; TRBD1 agrees at 9 bases. Germline values: CDR1 SGHRS, CDR2 YFSETQ. V trimming: 2 bases; J trimming: 1 base; junction bases outside the gene matches: 3. The CDR3 contains 15 residues.

V is TRBV28 and J is TRBJ2-1, with 14 bases fitting TRBD2. Trimming removed 5 bases from V and 9 bases from J; junction bases left unmatched: 18. This CDR3 comprises 19 residues. Germline-derived CDR1 and CDR2 are MDHEN and SYDVKM. CDR3 protein: CASSPMGLAGEWGLGEQFF. CDR3 DNA: TGTGCCAGCAGTCCCATGGGACTAGCGGGAGAGTGGGGTCTTGGTGAGCAGTTCTTC.

The chain links TRBV28 to TRBJ2-1, with TRBD2 matching 9 bases. This CDR3 contains 16 residues. V shed 4 bases and J 2 bases; nucleotides not matched to a gene: 6. From germline, CDR1 is MDHEN and CDR2 SYDVKM. CDR3 region: CASSSPTSGTYNEQFF. DNA of the CDR3: TGTGCCAGCAGTTCTCCGACTAGCGGCACCTACAATGAGCAGTTCTTC. The entire variable domain, with the rest obtained from reference TRBV28 and TRBJ2-1, is as follows: DVKVTQSSRYLVKRTGEKVFLECVQDMDHENMFWYRQDPGLGLRLIYFSYDVKMKEKGDIPEGYSVSREKKERFSLILESASTNQTSMYLCASSSPTSGTYNEQFFGPGTRLTVL.

The V gene is TRBV19, the J gene TRBJ1-1; a weak D match, TRBD1 (5 bases). The CDR3 has 13 amino acids. Trimming took 2 bases from V and 10 from J, leaving 14 bases between them. Germline V lookup: CDR1 LNHDA, CDR2 SQIVND (reference sequence). This CDR3 is CASSIPGGSGAFF. DNA of the CDR3: TGTGCCAGTAGTATACCCGGGGGTTCGGGAGCTTTCTTT.

The chain employs TRBV7-8 and TRBJ2-2; the match to TRBD2 covers 16 bases. Germline CDR1 SGHVS, CDR2 FQNEAQ. This CDR3 has 20 residues. Germline trimming cut 5 bases from V and 1 base from J; bases unmatched to any gene: 10. The CDR3 DNA reads as TGTGCCAGCAGCCTAAGCTTGGGACTAGCGGGAGGGAAGAACACCGGGGAGCTGTTTTTT. Translating it yields CASSLSLGLAGGKNTGELFF.